This note documents a single T cell receptor (beta chain) sequence. Its antigen remains undetermined. Qualities for individual bases were not recorded, and no much larger clone is one base off. This sample is drawn from a study of blood T cell repertoires in COVID-19 (TCRdb year 2020). At the level of the whole study: Samples from collaborators originated in the United States, Italy and Spain and spanned both the acute and convalescent phases of COVID-19. The prospective study material was composed of cDNA or gDNA derived from T cells, B-cell-depleted T cells, or PBMCs. Deeply sampled blood TCRbeta repertoires from subjects exposed to, actively infected with, or recovered from COVID-19 were included in the dataset. The repertoires were made available in a free public database intended to serve as a resource for research on the immune response to SARS-CoV-2. The samples were drawn from two sources: the first 160 participants of the ongoing ImmuneRACE study, and fewer than 1,500 subjects contributed by 6 global collaborators. A de-identified subject ID, COVID-19 status, age in years and sex were almost always included in the sample metadata. HLA class I and class II types, where available, came from metadata supplied by the sample provider rather than from assay-based typing. What the research found in general, with its limitations: The quantity of clinical and demographic metadata differed by source and by participant and was supplied without curation.

Trimmed from V: 4 bases; trimmed from J: 2 bases; junction bases lacking a gene match: 4. The CDR3, from cysteine to phenylalanine, totals 14 residues. The retained sequence is limited to the CDR3, 42 bases, with the frame set at the first base. From the germline V gene (reference sequence), CDR1 is SGHKS and CDR2 is YYEKEE. TCRbeta CDR3 regions were amplified from genomic DNA using the immunoSEQ Assay, a bias-controlled multiplex PCR. As for the authors' bioinformatics: Within the assay, amplification of reference gene primers was used to estimate how many nucleated cells each sample contained. To quantify the absolute abundance of each unique TCRbeta CDR3 rearrangement, sequence reads were collapsed and filtered. For each sample, productive Simpson clonality was calculated as the square root of Simpson's diversity index over productive rearrangements. TCRdb obtained this table from immuneACCESS and retained in-frame rearrangements with V and J assigned. These tables miss some clones; where compared with another copy, unresolved V genes account for less than half of the shortfall, and the remainder is unexplained. V, J and clone size derive from that table, while D and trimming were established from the DNA sequence. Here the sample has fewer than 200,000 clones; approximately 85% occur a single time. In total, the top ten clones hold approximately 9.4% of the sample.

The collaborating institutions used their own protocols to collect whole blood in K2EDTA tubes. For TCRbeta analysis, collaborators shipped samples in one of three forms: frozen whole blood, isolated PBMCs, or DNA extracted from either of those sample types. This receptor was obtained from a woman older than 75 with acute or convalescent COVID-19. The sample consisted of peripheral blood. The chain is encoded by TRBV5-5 joined to TRBJ2-3; 7 middle bases align to TRBD1. The CDR3 region: CASSPGQYTDTQYF. DNA sequence: TGTGCCAGCAGCCCGGGACAGTACACAGATACGCAGTATTTT.